This passage covers 24 T cell receptor beta chains from one sample sequenced in a study of ipilimumab plus nivolumab after autologous stem cell transplantation. The table came from immunoSEQ multiplex PCR; TCRdb's copy has only in-frame clones and leaves some out. The table records 9,500 to 15,000 clones, almost 70% of them present only once. The material was PBMCs, obtained in a trial of ipilimumab plus nivolumab as post-transplant consolidation. The receptors here all came from a male donor with diffuse large B-cell lymphoma.

The chain links TRBV6-5 to TRBJ2-7; D is undetermined. The CDR3 totals 13 residues. In germline, CDR1 is MNHEY, CDR2 SVGAGI. Trimming shortened V by 5 bases and J by 3 bases, and 11 bases separated the two germline ends. The CDR3 is CASSDGRFYEQYF. In DNA, the CDR3 is TGTGCCAGCAGTGACGGCCGTTTCTACGAGCAGTACTTC.

This clone has only one observation. The chain couples TRBV6-5 to TRBJ2-2, with 7 bases identical to TRBD1. CDR3 length: 15 residues. CDR1 is MNHEY and CDR2 is SVGAGI in the germline V gene. V was pared by 7 bases and J by 0 bases, with 5 bases of the junction left unmatched. CDR3 nucleotides: TGTGCCAGCAACCCGGGGACAGCGAACACCGGGGAGCTGTTTTTT. It translates to CASNPGTANTGELFF.

As concerns this clone: Sequence at one end of the junction differs from germline and may be a read error. The rearrangement links TRBV7-7 to TRBJ1-2; TRBD1 matches at 7 bases. This CDR3 region has 14 residues. CDR1 is SSHAT and CDR2 is FNYEAQ in the germline V gene (reference sequence). CDR3 sequence: CASSFSSDRASSTF. Here the CDR3 DNA reads TGTGCTAGCAGCTTCTCTTCTGACAGGGCAAGTTCGACCTTC.

The chain couples TRBV7-3 to TRBJ2-5; TRBD1 aligns across 10 bases. CDR1 SGHTA and CDR2 FQGTGA come from the germline V gene. V gave up 3 bases and J gave up 5 bases; unmatched junction bases: 12. This CDR3 is 17 amino acids long. In DNA form, the CDR3 reads TGTGCCAGCAGCTTGGGGACAGGGGATTTTGGGGGTGAGACCCAGTACTTC. Its protein is CASSLGTGDFGGETQYF.

The chain combines TRBV21-1 with TRBJ2-2; the DNA was not used to check the table's D call, TRBD2. TRBV21-1 has pseudogene status. The CDR3 covers 14 residues. Here the CDR3 DNA reads TGTGCCAGCAGCGAGGGAGTTAGCCCCGGGGAGCTGTTTTTT. Protein product: CASSEGVSPGELFF.

V usage is TRBV30 and J usage is TRBJ2-7; D might be TRBD2 (6 bases). The germline V gene has CDR1 GTSNPN and CDR2 SVGIG (reference sequence). The CDR3 runs to 15 residues. The V and J ends lost 0 bases and 4 bases respectively, with 16 bases between them. This CDR3 reads CAWSVLGGISYEQYF. CDR3 sequence (DNA): TGTGCCTGGAGTGTTCTGGGGGGAATAAGTTACGAGCAGTACTTC.

The chain has TRBV30 and TRBJ1-3, with TRBD1 matching 9 bases. Germline CDR1 is GTSNPN and CDR2 is SVGIG (reference sequence). With 4 bases clipped from V and 1 base from J, the junction kept 5 bases outside the gene matches. The CDR3 sequence is 15 residues long. As DNA, the CDR3 is TGTGCCTGGACGGGGGACAGGGTATCTGGAAACACCATATATTTT. It encodes CAWTGDRVSGNTIYF.

The genes are TRBV5-1 and TRBJ1-6; maybe TRBD1 (5 bases). The CDR3 loop spans 15 amino acids. The germline CDR1 and CDR2 sequences are SGHRS and YFSETQ. Deletions cut 4 bases from V and 12 bases from J, with 20 bases between. CDR3 DNA sequence: TGCGCCAGCAGCCATGGGACCGTCGTAGCAGAACCCCTCCACTTT. Residues: CASSHGTVVAEPLHF.

The V gene is TRBV6-1, the J gene TRBJ1-5; D perhaps matches TRBD1 (6 bases). The CDR3 has 13 amino acids. V was clipped by 6 bases and J by 5 bases, with 11 bases between them. Germline V gene lookup returns CDR1 MNHNS and CDR2 SASEGT. This chain's CDR3 is CASSRNRDQPQHF. In DNA form, the CDR3 reads TGTGCCAGCAGCAGAAACAGGGATCAGCCCCAGCATTTT.

V is TRBV30 and J is TRBJ1-4, with D possibly matching TRBD1 (5 bases). V was clipped by 1 base and J by 2 bases, with 17 bases between them. Germline CDR1 GTSNPN, CDR2 SVGIG (reference sequence). CDR3 length: 17 residues. CDR3 sequence: CAWSGGGFGLTNEKLFF. CDR3 DNA sequence: TGTGCCTGGAGTGGTGGGGGATTCGGCCTTACTAATGAAAAACTGTTTTTT.

The gene calls are TRBV19 and TRBJ2-3, with 13 bases identical to TRBD2. Germline CDR1 and CDR2: LNHDA and SQIVND (reference sequence). The V and J ends lost 3 bases and 3 bases, in that order; junction bases with no gene match: 3. The CDR3 has 16 residues. For the CDR3, the DNA is TGTGCCAGTAGTATCGGGACTAGCGGGGCGACAGATACGCAGTATTTT. Encoded protein: CASSIGTSGATDTQYF.

The sample holds a few counts of this clone. The chain combines TRBV6-1 with TRBJ2-2; 11 bases line up with TRBD2. Looked up from germline, CDR1 is MNHNS and CDR2 is SASEGT. This CDR3 has 15 residues. The ends lost 6 bases at V and 5 bases at J; junction bases unmatched: 5. For the CDR3, the DNA is TGTGCCAGCAGGTGGCTAGCGGGAGGTACCGGGGAGCTGTTTTTT. Amino acid sequence: CASRWLAGGTGELFF.

V and J are TRBV5-1 and TRBJ2-2, with 7 bases lining up with TRBD1. The length of the CDR3 is 15 residues. V shed 5 bases and J 5 bases; nucleotides not matched to a gene: 9. Germline CDR1 SGHRS, CDR2 YFSETQ. The CDR3 reads CASSSTPQGTGELFF. The CDR3 region has the DNA TGCGCCAGCAGTTCTACCCCACAGGGGACCGGGGAGCTGTTTTTT.

This clone was seen more than once but under ten times. This chain connects TRBV5-1 to TRBJ2-7; 13 bases are shared with TRBD2. The V segment lost 5 bases and the J segment 7 bases; nucleotides outside the gene matches: 6. The germline V gene encodes CDR1 SGHRS and CDR2 YFSETQ. The CDR3 consists of 14 residues. This CDR3 is CASRIGGLAGEQYF. In DNA, the CDR3 is TGCGCCAGCAGAATTGGGGGACTAGCGGGAGAGCAGTACTTC.

This clone has only a few counts. The junction does not match germline at one end; this may be a read error. This sequence joins TRBV6-1 and TRBJ1-1, with D unclear. Germline V lookup: CDR1 MNHNS, CDR2 SASEGT. The CDR3 is made up of 10 amino acids. The CDR3 DNA follows: TGTGCCAGCAGTGGAGGCCTATACAGCTTT. Translating gives CASSGGLYSF.

V is TRBV27 and J is TRBJ2-7, with 8 bases matching TRBD1. The CDR3 extends over 13 amino acids. The V segment lost 3 bases and the J segment 6 bases; nucleotides outside the gene matches: 4. Germline values: CDR1 MNHEY, CDR2 SMNVEV (reference sequence). The CDR3 sequence: CASSLGQATEQYF. The CDR3 nucleotides are TGTGCCAGCAGTTTGGGACAGGCTACCGAGCAGTACTTC.

In its sample, this clone ranks as medium-sized. The chain joins TRBV5-1 to TRBJ2-5; 9 bases are shared with TRBD2. Germline V CDR1 and CDR2: SGHRS, YFSETQ. The junction had 8 bases not matched to a gene; V was cut back by 0 bases and J by 5 bases. The CDR3 extends over 16 amino acids. The CDR3, as DNA: TGCGCCAGCAGCTTGGTAGGCGGGGGGGCCCAGGAGACCCAGTACTTC. Translated, it gives CASSLVGGGAQETQYF.

V gene TRBV27 combines with J gene TRBJ2-7, with D possibly called TRBD1 or TRBD2 (6 bases each). Trimming cost V 9 bases and J 2 bases, with 14 bases left between them. Germline loops: CDR1 MNHEY, CDR2 SMNVEV (reference sequence). The length of the CDR3 is 13 residues. DNA for the CDR3: TGTGCCAGTGCGCCGGGGGCCGCCTACGAGCAGTACTTC. Translated: CASAPGAAYEQYF.

The chain combines TRBV27 with TRBJ2-2; D is possibly TRBD1 or TRBD2 (5 bases each). V was clipped by 5 bases and J by 6 bases, with 25 bases between them. From germline, CDR1 is MNHEY and CDR2 SMNVEV (reference sequence). This CDR3 is 18 amino acids long. The CDR3 here is CASSPNLPGPILAGELFF. The CDR3 DNA sequence: TGTGCCAGCAGTCCGAACTTACCGGGACCGATCCTCGCCGGGGAGCTGTTTTTT.

The rearrangement uses TRBV27 and TRBJ2-2; D may be TRBD1 or TRBD2 (6 bases each). The germline V and J ends were trimmed by 8 bases and 6 bases, with 16 bases remaining between them. This CDR3 spans 14 amino acids. Germline V lookup: CDR1 MNHEY, CDR2 SMNVEV (reference sequence). CDR3 coding DNA: TGTGCCAGCCGGCTAGGGGGGATGGCCGGGGAGCTGTTTTTT. Amino acids: CASRLGGMAGELFF.

This clone was observed a handful of times. V is TRBV6-5 and J is TRBJ1-2, with D perhaps matching TRBD1 (6 bases). Germline V lookup: CDR1 MNHEY, CDR2 SVGAGI. Trimming shortened V by 7 bases and J by 8 bases, and 14 bases separated the two germline ends. The CDR3 totals 12 residues. CDR3 in amino acids: CASTRGQKGYTF. The CDR3 DNA follows: TGTGCCAGCACCAGAGGACAGAAAGGCTACACCTTC.

This clone was seen only a few times. The chain links TRBV7-6 to TRBJ2-7; unclear D gene. The V end was cut by 1 base, the J end by 3 bases, with 7 bases between. Germline CDR1 SGHVS, CDR2 FNYEAQ. This CDR3 region has 13 residues. The chain's CDR3 is CASSLDENYEQYF. The CDR3 DNA is TGTGCCAGCAGCTTAGACGAAAACTACGAGCAGTACTTC.

The chain links TRBV7-6 to TRBJ2-7; the match to TRBD2 covers 8 bases. The CDR3 sequence is 20 residues long. Per the germline V gene, CDR1 is SGHVS and CDR2 is FNYEAQ. With V trimmed by 2 bases and J by 2 bases, 20 bases remained unmatched. DNA for the CDR3: TGTGCCAGCAGCTTACTCGCACCTCGCCAGACTAGCGCCCCTACCTACGAGCAGTACTTC. It codes for CASSLLAPRQTSAPTYEQYF.

This chain joins TRBV29-1 and TRBJ1-2; perhaps TRBD1 as D (6 bases). Trimming pared 7 bases from V and 8 bases from J, leaving 14 bases between. This CDR3 comprises 11 residues. Looked up from germline, CDR1 is SQVTM and CDR2 is ANQGSEA. Written as DNA, the CDR3 is TGCAGCGCCCTAGGGGGTTCGGGCTACACCTTC. Translation gives CSALGGSGYTF.